This T cell receptor (beta chain) was captured in a study of technical replicates of blood from several donors. Assay used: immunoSEQ multiplex PCR; TCRdb lists only in-frame clones, some missing. The table lists roughly 72,000 clones, about 96% of them singletons. The CDR3 is 19 residues long. The V and J ends lost 4 bases and 5 bases, in that order; junction bases with no gene match: 16. Germline V gene lookup returns CDR1 SEHNR and CDR2 FQNEAQ (reference sequence). In this sample, this clone turned up a few times. This sequence originates from a human donor in good health. Sequenced material: T cells isolated from PBMCs. The chain combines TRBV7-9 with TRBJ2-2; 10 nucleotides match TRBD2. The CDR3 DNA is TGTGCCAGCAGCTCAATATCTAGCGGGAGAATTGGATATACCGGGGAGCTGTTTTTT. It yields the protein CASSSISSGRIGYTGELFF.